A single sample is the source of the 29 T cell receptor beta chains below, sequenced in a study of regulatory T cells in long-lasting Graves disease. Combining iRepertoire HTBI primers with Arm-PCR of CDR3 regions, the authors built TCR beta libraries. Via MiXCR, TCRdb re-called the multiplex PCR reads, giving one row per CDR3 protein. Of 200,000 to 250,000 distinct CDR3 sequences listed, about 19% were seen once; the top ten hold 12%. Indicated time point: newly diagnosed GD, antithyroid drugs for less than 3 months. The TCR library was made from RNA extracted from PBMCs. These data were likewise used in another study, on T cells in Graves' hyperthyroidism and ophthalmopathy.

The sequencing used peripheral blood mononuclear cells (PBMCs), collected at new diagnosis, from a patient treated with antithyroid drugs. These TCRs come from a woman in her thirties with Graves disease.

Notes on this clonotype: Since a far larger clone is one base different, this is likely a read error. This sequence joins TRBV11-2 and TRBJ2-1, with D uncertain. The J call could be wrong; TRBJ2-5 is a better fit for the DNA end. The CDR3 totals 14 residues. Germline CDR1 is SGHAT and CDR2 is FQNNGV. CDR3 residues: CASTSQAGLQTQYF. The CDR3 nucleotides are TGTGCCAGCACCTCCCAAGCTGGTCTGCAGACCCAGTACTTC.

Notes on this clonotype: It differs at one base from a far larger clone, so likely a read error. The J gene is TRBJ1-2, the V gene TRBV6-1; D is perhaps TRBD1 (6 bases). Trimming removed 6 bases at V and 2 bases at J, with 13 bases between. The CDR3 contains 14 residues. Germline CDR1 reads MNHNS; CDR2 reads SASEGT. The CDR3 region has the DNA TGTGCCAGCAGGGCCCCAGGGGCGAACTATGGCTACACCTTC. This gives the protein CASRAPGANYGYTF.

This clonotype was counted at least ten times. The rearrangement uses TRBV13 and TRBJ2-7; the D call may be TRBD1 or TRBD2 (5 bases each). Germline loops: CDR1 PRHDT, CDR2 FYEKMQ (reference sequence). Trimming took 2 bases from V and 3 from J, leaving 11 bases between them. The CDR3 is 14 amino acids. The CDR3 is CASSLRGLIYEQYF. CDR3 coding DNA: TGTGCCAGCAGCTTACGGGGCCTGATCTACGAGCAGTACTTC.

This clonotype was seen many times. V is TRBV12-3 or TRBV12-4 and J is TRBJ1-6; unclear D gene. V was pared by 3 bases and J by 9 bases, with 12 bases between. The CDR3 spans 14 residues. The CDR3 sequence is CASSLGGKGSPLHF. The CDR3, as DNA: TGTGCCAGCAGTTTGGGAGGGAAGGGTTCACCCCTCCACTTT.

At least ten counts were recorded for this clonotype. The V call is TRBV7-2, the J call TRBJ2-3; D is unclear. Germline V gene data show CDR1 as SGHTA and CDR2 as FQGNSA. This CDR3 is built from 13 residues. The ends were cut back, 3 bases at V and 2 bases at J, with 6 bases in the middle. The CDR3, as DNA: TGTGCCAGCAGCTTTGACCACACAGATACGCAGTATTTT. This translates into CASSFDHTDTQYF.

This clonotype was recorded many times. The chain joins TRBV6-5 to TRBJ1-5, with TRBD1 matching 9 bases. This CDR3 is built from 19 residues. Germline CDR1 and CDR2: MNHEY and SVGAGI. Germline trimming cut 4 bases from V and 2 bases from J; bases unmatched to any gene: 15. In nucleotides, the CDR3 is TGTGCCAGCAGTTTCACGGAGGTCGACAGGGGGTATCGCAATCAGCCCCAGCATTTT. Translated: CASSFTEVDRGYRNQPQHF.

This chain joins TRBV5-6 and TRBJ2-1, with 9 bases aligning to TRBD2. V trimming: 4 bases; J trimming: 2 bases; junction bases outside the gene matches: 10. CDR3 size: 17 residues. From germline, CDR1 is SGHDT and CDR2 YYEEEE. This CDR3 is CASSTSRLADAYNEQFF. CDR3 in DNA: TGTGCCAGCAGCACCTCTCGACTAGCGGACGCCTACAATGAGCAGTTCTTC.

This clonotype was recorded many times. This rearrangement joins TRBV7-2 to TRBJ1-5, with TRBD1 matching over 8 bases. CDR3 length: 16 amino acids. CDR1 and CDR2 (germline): SGHTA, FQGNSA. V lost 5 bases and J lost 7; bases outside the gene matches: 13. In DNA form, the CDR3 reads TGTGCCAGCAGCCCATCTTTGGACAGGGCGAGACAGCCCCAGCATTTT. Translation gives CASSPSLDRARQPQHF.

This clonotype came up many times. The chain carries TRBV6-1 and TRBJ2-6, with 7 bases aligning to TRBD1. J was trimmed by 2 bases and V by 6 bases; bases with no gene match: 4. Germline-derived CDR1 and CDR2 are MNHNS and SASEGT. The CDR3 has 15 amino acids. CDR3 loop: CASSPGGTGANVLTF. The CDR3 bases are TGTGCCAGCAGCCCAGGGGGAACTGGGGCCAACGTCCTGACTTTC.

This clonotype has a count of ten or more. This chain uses TRBV12-5 with TRBJ2-2; 10 bases are a match to TRBD2. The germline V gene encodes CDR1 LGHNT and CDR2 FRNRAP. The CDR3 spans 19 residues. Trimming took 0 bases from V and 1 from J; bases not matched to a gene: 8. CDR3 amino acids: CASGLVRGTSGVNTGELFF. CDR3 in DNA: TGTGCTAGTGGTTTGGTACGCGGAACTAGCGGGGTGAACACCGGGGAGCTGTTTTTT.

This clonotype was observed many times. The genes are TRBV18 and TRBJ1-1; D gene ambiguous. Looked up from germline, CDR1 is KGHSH and CDR2 is LQKENI. V lost 2 bases and J lost 4, with 11 bases in between. The CDR3 is made up of 14 amino acids. The chain's CDR3 is CASSPNPRGTEAFF. CDR3 nucleotides: TGTGCCAGCTCACCAAATCCCCGGGGCACTGAAGCTTTCTTT.

In its sample, this clonotype was seen many times. V is TRBV7-3 and J is TRBJ2-3; 7 nucleotides match TRBD2. The V gene's germline CDR1 is SGHTA and CDR2 FQGTGA. CDR3 length: 14 residues. The J segment lost 1 base and the V segment lost 6 bases, leaving 4 bases of the junction unmatched. The CDR3 here is CASRLGLGTDTQYF. Written as DNA, the CDR3 is TGTGCCAGCAGGTTAGGACTAGGCACAGATACGCAGTATTTT.

V is TRBV6-2 or TRBV6-3 and J is TRBJ1-1; 7 nucleotides line up with TRBD1. The V segment lost 4 bases and the J segment 0 bases; nucleotides outside the gene matches: 8. The CDR3 sequence is 16 residues long. Germline V gene data show CDR1 as MNHEY and CDR2 as SVGEGT. CDR3 sequence reads: CASSSASGQLNTEAFF. CDR3 nucleotide sequence: TGTGCCAGCAGTTCCGCATCGGGACAGCTGAACACTGAAGCTTTCTTT.

This clonotype was counted many times. This chain uses TRBV7-3 with TRBJ1-1, with D maybe TRBD1 (6 bases). V was trimmed by 4 bases and J by 1 base, leaving 13 bases between them. The CDR3 loop spans 15 amino acids. Germline values: CDR1 SGHTA, CDR2 FQGTGA. In nucleotides, the CDR3 is TGTGCCAGCAGCTCCCTCGGACAGACGAACACTGAAGCTTTCTTT. Its protein product is CASSSLGQTNTEAFF.

This chain uses TRBV29-1 with TRBJ1-3; D gene uncertain. Germline V gives CDR1 SQVTM, CDR2 ANQGSEA. The CDR3 sequence is 12 residues long. Trimming took 6 bases from V and 0 from J, leaving 6 bases between them. CDR3 in DNA: TGCAGCGTGGCACTCTCTGGAAACACCATATATTTT. Translation: CSVALSGNTIYF.

The chain carries TRBV28 and TRBJ2-4, with 7 bases fitting TRBD1. Germline CDR1 MDHEN, CDR2 SYDVKM. Trimming took 7 bases from V and 1 from J; bases not matched to a gene: 10. The CDR3 has 16 residues. The DNA for the CDR3 is TGTGCCAGCAACACTGACAGGGTCTCTGCCAAAAACATTCAGTACTTC. It codes for CASNTDRVSAKNIQYF.

Ten or more counts support this clonotype. This chain uses TRBV11-1 with TRBJ2-2; D may be TRBD1 (6 bases). This CDR3 has 14 amino acids. V was cut by 5 bases and J by 1 base, with 8 bases left in between. CDR1 and CDR2 (germline): SGHAT, FQDESV (reference sequence). The CDR3 loop reads CASSQGLNTGELFF. The DNA for the CDR3 is TGTGCCAGCAGCCAGGGGTTGAACACCGGGGAGCTGTTTTTT.

This clonotype was seen a few times. This sequence joins TRBV6-2 or TRBV6-3 and TRBJ2-1, with a weak D call TRBD2 (5 bases). Trimming cost V 11 bases and J 7 bases, with 9 bases left between them. Germline CDR1 MNHEY, CDR2 SVGEGT. The CDR3 contains 10 residues. The CDR3 loop is CALGINEQFF. The CDR3 DNA is TGTGCCCTCGGGATTAATGAGCAGTTCTTC.

Comment on this clonotype: This may be a read error, as it is one base from a much larger clone. The chain has TRBV6-5 and TRBJ1-1; D perhaps matches TRBD1 (6 bases). The CDR3 has 13 amino acids. Germline CDR1 and CDR2: MNHEY and SVGAGI. V lost 1 base, J lost 7 bases, and 10 bases lay in between. The DNA of the CDR3 is TGTGCCAGCAGTTACTTGGGGGCTCTTGAAGCTTTCTTT. Translating it yields CASSYLGALEAFF.

The rearrangement links TRBV27 to TRBJ1-1; tentatively, D is TRBD1 (5 bases). V was shortened by 6 bases and J by 0 bases, with 8 bases between the two germline ends. CDR1 is MNHEY and CDR2 is SMNVEV in the germline V gene (reference sequence). The CDR3 extends over 13 amino acids. CDR3 loop: CASRSGMNTEAFF. CDR3 sequence (DNA): TGTGCCAGCAGATCAGGGATGAACACTGAAGCTTTCTTT.

The chain employs TRBV28 and TRBJ2-1; D not certain. V lost 1 base and J lost 2, with 9 bases in between. Per germline, CDR1 MDHEN and CDR2 SYDVKM. This CDR3 has 15 residues. The CDR3 reads CASSLLVQTYNEQFF. In DNA, the CDR3 is TGTGCCAGCAGTTTATTGGTCCAAACCTACAATGAGCAGTTCTTC. Full variable domain (rest looked up from reference TRBV28 and TRBJ2-1): DVKVTQSSRYLVKRTGEKVFLECVQDMDHENMFWYRQDPGLGLRLIYFSYDVKMKEKGDIPEGYSVSREKKERFSLILESASTNQTSMYLCASSLLVQTYNEQFFGPGTRLTVL.

This clonotype was detected ten times or more. The genes are TRBV7-9 and TRBJ1-1; no reliable D call. This CDR3 is built from 14 residues. V was shortened by 1 base and J by 1 base, with 7 bases between the two germline ends. Germline V gene data show CDR1 as SEHNR and CDR2 as FQNEAQ (reference sequence). As DNA, the CDR3 is TGTGCCAGCAGCTTAGTAGGTTCGAACACTGAAGCTTTCTTT. Protein: CASSLVGSNTEAFF.

Concerning this clonotype: A read error is possible here, since a much larger clone lies one base away. The CDR3 loop is CASRNRRLRSANYGYTF. The CDR3 DNA follows: TGCGCCAGCAGAAACAGGAGGCTACGTTCAGCTAACTATGGCTACACCTTC. The chain couples TRBV5-1 to TRBJ1-2, with D perhaps matching TRBD1 (5 bases). The CDR3 length is 17 residues. CDR1 SGHRS and CDR2 YFSETQ come from the germline V gene. V lost 5 bases to trimming and J lost 0 bases, with 20 bases between them.

This clonotype was observed many times. The chain links TRBV19 to TRBJ1-5, with TRBD1 identical over 9 bases. This CDR3 is built from 13 residues. In germline, CDR1 is LNHDA, CDR2 SQIVND (reference sequence). Trimming removed 6 bases from V and 4 bases from J; junction bases left unmatched: 1. CDR3 amino acids: CASRDRGNQPQHF. The CDR3 nucleotides are TGTGCCAGTAGGGACAGGGGTAATCAGCCCCAGCATTTT. The variable domain in full, with the rest retrieved from reference TRBV19 and TRBJ1-5, is DGGITQSPKYLFRKEGQNVTLSCEQNLNHDAMYWYRQDPGQGLRLIYYSQIVNDFQKGDIAEGYSVSREKKESFPLTVTSAQKNPTAFYLCASRDRGNQPQHFGDGTRLSIL.

This clonotype was recorded at least ten times. The genes are TRBV6-2 or TRBV6-3 and TRBJ2-1, with 15 positions matching TRBD2. Germline V gene data show CDR1 as MNHEY and CDR2 as SVGEGT. The CDR3 runs to 18 residues. The junction had 14 bases not matched to a gene; V was cut back by 5 bases and J by 9 bases. The CDR3 is CASSEGTRGLAGGREQFF. DNA for the CDR3: TGTGCCAGCAGTGAGGGTACGCGGGGACTAGCGGGAGGCCGTGAGCAGTTCTTC.

The rearrangement uses TRBV27 and TRBJ1-2; TRBD1 agrees at 9 bases. Germline trimming cut 5 bases from V and 4 bases from J; bases unmatched to any gene: 5. The V gene's germline CDR1 is MNHEY and CDR2 SMNVEV (reference sequence). This CDR3 has 14 amino acids. CDR3 sequence (DNA): TGTGCCAGCAGTCTGACAGGGGGGGTCTATGGCTACACCTTC. Translating gives CASSLTGGVYGYTF.

In its sample, this clonotype was seen a few times. V gene TRBV7-9 combines with J gene TRBJ1-2, with D possibly TRBD1 on 6 matching bases. The CDR3 contains 16 residues. The germline V and J ends were trimmed by 6 bases and 5 bases, with 22 bases remaining between them. Germline V gene data show CDR1 as SEHNR and CDR2 as FQNEAQ (reference sequence). The CDR3 loop is CASSHLGAGDYYGYTF. CDR3 nucleotide sequence: TGTGCCAGCAGTCACCTAGGGGCAGGGGACTATTATGGCTACACCTTC.

In its sample, this clonotype was seen many times. The chain uses TRBV12-3 or TRBV12-4 and TRBJ1-2, with D perhaps TRBD1 (6 bases). This CDR3 comprises 13 residues. V lost 5 bases and J lost 5, with 12 bases in between. Written as DNA, the CDR3 is TGTGCCAGCAGTATGGACAGCCAGTATGGCTACACCTTC. It translates to CASSMDSQYGYTF.

This clonotype was counted between two and nine times. The chain uses TRBV4-1 and TRBJ2-7; D is unclear. V lost 0 bases and J 6 bases, leaving 12 bases between the germline ends. From germline, CDR1 is MGHRA and CDR2 YSYEKL. This CDR3 comprises 14 residues. This CDR3 reads CASSQESGLREQYF. The CDR3 nucleotides are TGCGCCAGCAGCCAAGAGTCTGGGCTCCGCGAGCAGTACTTC.